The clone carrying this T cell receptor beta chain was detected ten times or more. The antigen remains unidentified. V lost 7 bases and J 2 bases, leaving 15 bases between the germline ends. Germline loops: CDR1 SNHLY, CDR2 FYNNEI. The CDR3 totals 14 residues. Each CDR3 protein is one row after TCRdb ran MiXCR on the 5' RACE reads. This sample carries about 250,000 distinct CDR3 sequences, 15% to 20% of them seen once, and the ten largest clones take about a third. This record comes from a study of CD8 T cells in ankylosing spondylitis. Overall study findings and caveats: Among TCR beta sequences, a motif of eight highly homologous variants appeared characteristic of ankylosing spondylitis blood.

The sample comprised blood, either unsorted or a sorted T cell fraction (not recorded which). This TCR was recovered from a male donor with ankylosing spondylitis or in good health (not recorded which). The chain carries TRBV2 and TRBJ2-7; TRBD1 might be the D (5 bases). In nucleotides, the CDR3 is TGTGCCAGCACACAGGAAATTCGAACCTACGAGCAGTACTTC. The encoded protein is CASTQEIRTYEQYF.